The 8 T cell receptor beta chains below come from one sample, sequenced in a study of blood T cell repertoires in COVID-19. Only in-frame clones appear in the TCRdb table, and some are missing; sequencing was by immunoSEQ multiplex PCR. The data show over 100,000 clones, nearly 85% seen once. Sequences were obtained from peripheral blood. All receptors come from a woman between 50 and 59 years old with acute or convalescent COVID-19.

This clone has only a few counts. The chain couples TRBV3-1 (or the pseudogene TRBV3-2) to TRBJ1-5; a weak D match, TRBD1 (5 bases). V lost 0 bases and J lost 7, with 10 bases in between. The germline gives CDR1 LGHDT, CDR2 YNNKEL (reference sequence). The CDR3 totals 14 residues. The CDR3 DNA follows: TGTGCCAGCAGCCAAGAAGGGGTGGGACAGCCCCAGCATTTT. Translated: CASSQEGVGQPQHF.

This clone was seen just once. The chain uses TRBV20-1 and TRBJ2-1, with D possibly TRBD1 on 6 matching bases. Trimming removed 3 bases at V and 5 bases at J, with 11 bases between. The CDR3 extends over 13 amino acids. CDR1 and CDR2 (germline): DFQATT, SNEGSKA (reference sequence). The CDR3 region has the DNA TGCAGTGCTAGTGAGGCAGGGGACAATGAGCAGTTCTTC. Translation gives CSASEAGDNEQFF.

The chain combines TRBV2 with TRBJ1-1; 7 bases align to TRBD1. With 6 bases clipped from V and 2 bases from J, the junction kept 3 bases outside the gene matches. This CDR3 is 13 amino acids long. Germline assignment: CDR1 SNHLY and CDR2 FYNNEI. CDR3 protein: CASRGDSNTEAFF. DNA of the CDR3: TGTGCCAGCAGGGGGGACAGCAACACTGAAGCTTTCTTT.

This chain joins TRBV6-5 and TRBJ1-1; TRBD1 might be the D (6 bases). Trimming cost V 6 bases and J 4 bases, with 18 bases left between them. The germline gives CDR1 MNHEY, CDR2 SVGAGI. CDR3 size: 15 residues. CDR3 sequence (DNA): TGTGCCAGCAGGCAATCAACAGGGTGGGGCACTGAAGCTTTCTTT. It specifies CASRQSTGWGTEAFF.

Of note for this clone: This specimen includes other DNA sequences encoding the same CDR3. The CDR3 bases are TGCGCCAGCAGCTTGACAGTGAACACTGAAGCTTTCTTT. Its protein product is CASSLTVNTEAFF. This rearrangement joins TRBV5-1 to TRBJ1-1; no clear D. The CDR3 length is 13 residues. Germline loops: CDR1 SGHRS, CDR2 YFSETQ. Trimming took off 1 base at V and 0 bases at J, with 4 bases between the two ends.

The chain recombines TRBV6-5 with TRBJ1-1; 12 bases agree with TRBD1. CDR3 length equals 14 residues. Germline V CDR1 and CDR2: MNHEY, SVGAGI. V trimming: 6 bases; J trimming: 8 bases; junction bases outside the gene matches: 7. CDR3 amino acids: CASSFPGTGGEAFF. CDR3 bases: TGTGCCAGCAGCTTCCCCGGGACAGGGGGCGAAGCTTTCTTT.

The table lists this clone with a few counts. The rearrangement joins TRBV7-8 to TRBJ2-5, with 11 bases aligning to TRBD2. Germline assignment: CDR1 SGHVS and CDR2 FQNEAQ. This CDR3 contains 16 residues. The J segment lost 6 bases and the V segment lost 4 bases, leaving 10 bases of the junction unmatched. The CDR3 DNA reads as TGTGCCAGCAGCTATAGCGGGGGGGCCGGCGGGAAGACCCAGTACTTC. This codes for CASSYSGGAGGKTQYF.

This clone was recorded only once. The rearrangement joins TRBV5-5 to TRBJ2-7, with D maybe TRBD1 (5 bases). Germline assignment: CDR1 SGHKS and CDR2 YYEKEE (reference sequence). The CDR3 loop spans 17 amino acids. The V end was cut by 0 bases, the J end by 5 bases, with 21 bases between. CDR3 sequence reads: CASSLALSSQGLNEQYF. CDR3 sequence (DNA): TGTGCCAGCAGCTTGGCCCTGAGTTCGCAGGGTCTCAACGAGCAGTACTTC.